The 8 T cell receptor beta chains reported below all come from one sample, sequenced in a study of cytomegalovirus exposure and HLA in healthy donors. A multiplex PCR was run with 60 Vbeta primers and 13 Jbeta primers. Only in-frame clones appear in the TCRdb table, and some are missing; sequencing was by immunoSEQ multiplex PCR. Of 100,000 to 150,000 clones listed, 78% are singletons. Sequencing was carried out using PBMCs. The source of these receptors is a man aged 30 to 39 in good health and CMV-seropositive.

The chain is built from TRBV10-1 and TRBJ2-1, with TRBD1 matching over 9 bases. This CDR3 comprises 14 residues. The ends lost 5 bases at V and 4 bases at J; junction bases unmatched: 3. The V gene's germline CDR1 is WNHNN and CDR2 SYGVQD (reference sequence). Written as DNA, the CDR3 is TGCGCCAGCAGTACCGGGACAGGGTACAATGAGCAGTTCTTC. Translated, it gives CASSTGTGYNEQFF.

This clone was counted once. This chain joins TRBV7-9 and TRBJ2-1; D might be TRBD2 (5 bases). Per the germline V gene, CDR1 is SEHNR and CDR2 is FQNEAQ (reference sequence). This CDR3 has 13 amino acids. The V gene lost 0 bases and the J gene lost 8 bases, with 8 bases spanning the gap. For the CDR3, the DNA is TGTGCCAGCAGCTTAGCGGGAGCCGATGAGCAGTTCTTC. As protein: CASSLAGADEQFF.

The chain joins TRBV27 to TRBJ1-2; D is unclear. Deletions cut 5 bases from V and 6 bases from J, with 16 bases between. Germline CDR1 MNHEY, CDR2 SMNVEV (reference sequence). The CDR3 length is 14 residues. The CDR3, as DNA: TGTGCCAGCAGTCAATCAGGTCTTCTGGATGGCTACACCTTC. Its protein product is CASSQSGLLDGYTF.

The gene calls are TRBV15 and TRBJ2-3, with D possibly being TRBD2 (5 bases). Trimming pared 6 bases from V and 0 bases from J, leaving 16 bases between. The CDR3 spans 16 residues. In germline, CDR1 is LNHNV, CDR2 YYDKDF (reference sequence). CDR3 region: CATSPLRTGSTDTQYF. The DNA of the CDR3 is TGTGCCACCAGTCCGCTCCGGACTGGTAGCACAGATACGCAGTATTTT.

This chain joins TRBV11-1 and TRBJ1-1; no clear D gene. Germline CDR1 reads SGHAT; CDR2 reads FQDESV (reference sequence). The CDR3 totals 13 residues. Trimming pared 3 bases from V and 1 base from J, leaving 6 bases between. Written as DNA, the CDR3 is TGTGCCAGCAGCTTGTTGAGGAACACTGAAGCTTTCTTT. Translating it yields CASSLLRNTEAFF.

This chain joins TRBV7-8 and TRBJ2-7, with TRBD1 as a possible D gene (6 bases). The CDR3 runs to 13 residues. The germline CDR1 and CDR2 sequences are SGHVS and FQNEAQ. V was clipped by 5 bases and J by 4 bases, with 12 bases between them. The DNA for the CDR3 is TGTGCCAGCAGCCCCAGGGGAAGGTACGAGCAGTACTTC. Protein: CASSPRGRYEQYF. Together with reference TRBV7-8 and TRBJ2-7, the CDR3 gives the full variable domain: GAGVSQSPRYKVAKRGQDVALRCDPISGHVSLFWYQQALGQGPEFLTYFQNEAQLDKSGLPSDRFFAERPEGSVSTLKIQRTQQEDSAVYLCASSPRGRYEQYFGPGTRLTVT.

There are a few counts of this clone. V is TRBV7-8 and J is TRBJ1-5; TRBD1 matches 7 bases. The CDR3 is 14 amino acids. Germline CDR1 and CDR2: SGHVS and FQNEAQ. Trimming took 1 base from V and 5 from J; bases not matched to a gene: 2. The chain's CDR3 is CASSLGQGYQPQHF. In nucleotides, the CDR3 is TGTGCCAGCAGCTTAGGACAGGGCTATCAGCCCCAGCATTTT. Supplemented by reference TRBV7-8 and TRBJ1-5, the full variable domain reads GAGVSQSPRYKVAKRGQDVALRCDPISGHVSLFWYQQALGQGPEFLTYFQNEAQLDKSGLPSDRFFAERPEGSVSTLKIQRTQQEDSAVYLCASSLGQGYQPQHFGDGTRLSIL.

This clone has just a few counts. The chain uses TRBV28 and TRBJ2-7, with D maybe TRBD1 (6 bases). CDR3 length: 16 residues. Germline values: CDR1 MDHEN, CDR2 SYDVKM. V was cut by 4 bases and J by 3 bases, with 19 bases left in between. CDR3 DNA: TGTGCCAGCAGTTCACCCCTGACAGGTACCTTCTACGAGCAGTACTTC. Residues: CASSSPLTGTFYEQYF. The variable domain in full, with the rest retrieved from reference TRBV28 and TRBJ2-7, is DVKVTQSSRYLVKRTGEKVFLECVQDMDHENMFWYRQDPGLGLRLIYFSYDVKMKEKGDIPEGYSVSREKKERFSLILESASTNQTSMYLCASSSPLTGTFYEQYFGPGTRLTVT.